This record looks at one T cell receptor (beta chain) sequence and its context. As yet, its antigen is unknown. This entry belongs to a study of cytomegalovirus exposure and HLA in healthy donors. Both 60 Vbeta primers and 13 Jbeta primers went into the PCR. In the authors' methods: Roughly 9.9 million shared chains were among the 60 million to 80 million unique TCR beta chains that a later analysis counted. Assay: immunoSEQ multiplex PCR; the TCRdb copy retains only in-frame clones and omits some. That table supplies the V and J calls and clone size; D and trimming were determined from the DNA. Among about 57,000 clones listed, around 70% were seen once. Findings and limits, study-wide: With later analysis, a missense DCLRE1C variant became linked to TCR beta V- and J-gene trimming. TCR beta sequences numbering over 15,000 were associated with HLA alleles at 0.05 false discovery rate in a later analysis.

The sequencing sample was made of PBMCs. The receptor comes from a woman aged 50 to 60 in good health and CMV-seronegative.

CDR3 coding DNA: TGTGCTATCGAACTAGCGGGTTCCAATGAGCAGTTCTTC. Encoded protein: CAIELAGSNEQFF. This sequence joins TRBV28 and TRBJ2-1; 9 nucleotides match TRBD2. The CDR3 totals 13 residues. From germline, CDR1 is MDHEN and CDR2 SYDVKM.